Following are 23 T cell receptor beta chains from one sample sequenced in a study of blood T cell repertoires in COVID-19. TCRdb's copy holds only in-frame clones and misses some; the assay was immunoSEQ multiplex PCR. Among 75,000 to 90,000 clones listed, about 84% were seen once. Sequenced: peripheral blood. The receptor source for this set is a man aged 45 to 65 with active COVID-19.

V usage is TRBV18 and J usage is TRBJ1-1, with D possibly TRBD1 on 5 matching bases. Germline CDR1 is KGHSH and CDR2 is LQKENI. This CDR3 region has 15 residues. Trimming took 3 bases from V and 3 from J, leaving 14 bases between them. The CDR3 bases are TGTGCCAGCTCACCTCGACAAGAACAGGACACTGAAGCTTTCTTT. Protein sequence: CASSPRQEQDTEAFF. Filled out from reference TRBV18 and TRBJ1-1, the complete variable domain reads NAGVMQNPRHLVRRRGQEARLRCSPMKGHSHVYWYRQLPEEGLKFMVYLQKENIIDESGMPKERFSAEFPKEGPSILRIQQVVRGDSAAYFCASSPRQEQDTEAFFGQGTRLTVV.

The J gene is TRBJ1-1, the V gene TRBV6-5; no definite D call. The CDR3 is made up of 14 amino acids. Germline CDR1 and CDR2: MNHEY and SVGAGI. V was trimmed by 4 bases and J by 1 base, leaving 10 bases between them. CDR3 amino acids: CASSSPGRNTEAFF. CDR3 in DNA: TGTGCCAGCAGTTCCCCGGGGAGGAACACTGAAGCTTTCTTT.

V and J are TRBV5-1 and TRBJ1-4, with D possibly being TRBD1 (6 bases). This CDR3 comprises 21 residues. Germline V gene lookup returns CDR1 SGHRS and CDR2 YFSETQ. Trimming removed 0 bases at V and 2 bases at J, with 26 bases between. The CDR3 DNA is TGCGCCAGCAGCTTGGTGGCAGGGGAGAATAATTGGATGAGGACTAATGAAAAACTGTTTTTT. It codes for CASSLVAGENNWMRTNEKLFF.

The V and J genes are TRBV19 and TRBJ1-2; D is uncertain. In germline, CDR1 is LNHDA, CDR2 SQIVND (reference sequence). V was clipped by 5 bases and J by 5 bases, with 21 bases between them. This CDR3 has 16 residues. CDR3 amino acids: CASSATGYPDYYGYTF. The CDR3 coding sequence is TGTGCCAGTAGTGCCACCGGGTACCCTGACTATTATGGCTACACCTTC.

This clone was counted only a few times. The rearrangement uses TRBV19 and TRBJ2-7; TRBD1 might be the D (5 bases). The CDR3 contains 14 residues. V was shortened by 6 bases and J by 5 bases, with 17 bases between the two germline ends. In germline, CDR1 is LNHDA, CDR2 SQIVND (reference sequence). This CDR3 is CASSRVGIPDEQYF. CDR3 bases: TGTGCCAGTAGCAGGGTCGGTATCCCGGACGAGCAGTACTTC.

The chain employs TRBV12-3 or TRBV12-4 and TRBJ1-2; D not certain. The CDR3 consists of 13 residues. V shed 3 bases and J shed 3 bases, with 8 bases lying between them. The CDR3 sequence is CASSLVSYYGYTF. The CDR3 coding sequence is TGTGCCAGCAGTTTGGTCAGTTACTATGGCTACACCTTC.

This CDR3 reads CASSRLWSDNQPQHF. The DNA of the CDR3 is TGCGCCAGCAGCCGCCTGTGGAGTGACAATCAGCCCCAGCATTTT. The rearrangement links TRBV4-3 to TRBJ1-5; D unclear. Germline V gene lookup returns CDR1 LGHNA and CDR2 YSLEER. The CDR3 spans 15 residues. V lost 4 bases and J lost 3, with 13 bases in between.

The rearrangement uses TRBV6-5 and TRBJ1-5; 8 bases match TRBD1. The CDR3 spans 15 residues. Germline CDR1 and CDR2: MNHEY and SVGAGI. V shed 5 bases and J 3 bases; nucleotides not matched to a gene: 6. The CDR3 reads CASSRTGSLNQPQHF. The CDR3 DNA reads TGTGCCAGCAGTCGGACAGGGTCCCTCAATCAGCCCCAGCATTTT.

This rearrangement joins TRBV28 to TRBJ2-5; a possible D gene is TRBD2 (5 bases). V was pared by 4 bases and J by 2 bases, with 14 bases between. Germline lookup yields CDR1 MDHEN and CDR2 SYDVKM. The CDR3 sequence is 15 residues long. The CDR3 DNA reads TGTGCCAGCAGTTCTGGGGAGACGCTGCAAGAGACCCAGTACTTC. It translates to CASSSGETLQETQYF.

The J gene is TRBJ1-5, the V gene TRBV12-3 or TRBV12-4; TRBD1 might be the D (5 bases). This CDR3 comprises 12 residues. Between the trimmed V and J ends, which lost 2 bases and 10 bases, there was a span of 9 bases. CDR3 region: CASSLTGHPQHF. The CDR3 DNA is TGTGCCAGCAGTTTAACAGGCCATCCCCAGCATTTT.

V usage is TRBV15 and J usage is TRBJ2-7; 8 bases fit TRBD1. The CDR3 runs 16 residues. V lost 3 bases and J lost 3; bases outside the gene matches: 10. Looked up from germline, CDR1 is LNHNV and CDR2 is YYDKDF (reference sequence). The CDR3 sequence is CATSRGGNRGYYEQYF. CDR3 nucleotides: TGTGCCACCAGCAGGGGGGGTAACAGGGGGTACTACGAGCAGTACTTC.

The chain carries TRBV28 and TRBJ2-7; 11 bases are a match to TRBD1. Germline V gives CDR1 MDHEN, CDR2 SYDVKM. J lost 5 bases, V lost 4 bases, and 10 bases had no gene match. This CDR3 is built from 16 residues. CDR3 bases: TGTGCCAGCAGTTCTTATATGGACAGGGGGCTGGACGAGCAGTACTTC. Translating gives CASSSYMDRGLDEQYF.

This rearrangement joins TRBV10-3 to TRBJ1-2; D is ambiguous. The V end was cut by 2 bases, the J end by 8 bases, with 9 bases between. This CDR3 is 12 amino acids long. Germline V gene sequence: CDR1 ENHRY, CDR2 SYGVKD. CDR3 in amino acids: CAISETGRGYTF. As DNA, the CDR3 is TGTGCCATCAGTGAGACGGGTAGGGGCTACACCTTC.

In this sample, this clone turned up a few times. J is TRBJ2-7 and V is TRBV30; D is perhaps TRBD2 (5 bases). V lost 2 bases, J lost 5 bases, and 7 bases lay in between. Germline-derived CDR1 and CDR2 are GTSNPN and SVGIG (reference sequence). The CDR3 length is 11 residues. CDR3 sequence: CAWSNGDEQYF. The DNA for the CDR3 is TGTGCCTGGAGTAACGGGGACGAGCAGTACTTC. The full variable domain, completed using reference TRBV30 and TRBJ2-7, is SQTIHQWPATLVQPVGSPLSLECTVEGTSNPNLYWYRQAAGRGLQLLFYSVGIGQISSEVPQNLSASRPQDRQFILSSKKLLLSDSGFYLCAWSNGDEQYFGPGTRLTVT.

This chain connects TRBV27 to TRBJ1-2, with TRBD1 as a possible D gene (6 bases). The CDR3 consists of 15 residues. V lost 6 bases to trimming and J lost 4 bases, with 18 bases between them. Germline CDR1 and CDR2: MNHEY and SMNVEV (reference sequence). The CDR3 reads CASSRGQTFIYGYTF. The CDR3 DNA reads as TGTGCCAGCAGCCGCGGACAGACCTTTATCTATGGCTACACCTTC.

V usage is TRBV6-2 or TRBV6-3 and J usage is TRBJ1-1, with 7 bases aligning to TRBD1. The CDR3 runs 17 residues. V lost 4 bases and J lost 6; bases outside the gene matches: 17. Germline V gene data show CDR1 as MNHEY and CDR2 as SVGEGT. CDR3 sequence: CASSSPFIRDSKPEAFF. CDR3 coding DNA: TGTGCCAGCAGTTCCCCCTTCATCCGGGACAGTAAACCTGAAGCTTTCTTT.

The CDR3 DNA follows: TGCGCCAGCAGCTTTTCGACAGGGAGCACAGATACGCAGTATTTT. Translating gives CASSFSTGSTDTQYF. The chain has TRBV5-1 and TRBJ2-3; 7 bases agree with TRBD1. J gave up 0 bases and V 2 bases, and 3 bases lay outside the gene matches. The CDR3 totals 15 residues. Germline values: CDR1 SGHRS, CDR2 YFSETQ.

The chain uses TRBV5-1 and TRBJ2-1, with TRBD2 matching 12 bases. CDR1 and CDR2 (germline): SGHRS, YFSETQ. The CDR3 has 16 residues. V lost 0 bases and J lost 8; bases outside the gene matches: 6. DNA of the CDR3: TGCGCCAGCAGCTTGGATATGACTAGCGGGAGCGATGAGCAGTTCTTC. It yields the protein CASSLDMTSGSDEQFF.

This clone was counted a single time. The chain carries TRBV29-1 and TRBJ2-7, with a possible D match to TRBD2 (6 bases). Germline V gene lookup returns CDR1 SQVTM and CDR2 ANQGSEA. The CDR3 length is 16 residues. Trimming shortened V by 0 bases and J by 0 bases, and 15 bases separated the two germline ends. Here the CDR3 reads CSVEERSGYLSYEQYF. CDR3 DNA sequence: TGCAGCGTTGAAGAACGGAGCGGGTACCTCTCCTACGAGCAGTACTTC.

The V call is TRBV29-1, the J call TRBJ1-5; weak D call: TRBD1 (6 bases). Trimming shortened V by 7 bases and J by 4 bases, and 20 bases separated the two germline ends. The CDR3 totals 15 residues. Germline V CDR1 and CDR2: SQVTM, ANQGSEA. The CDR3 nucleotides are TGCAGCGCCTTGGTACAGGGTGTCGAGAATCAGCCCCAGCATTTT. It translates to CSALVQGVENQPQHF.

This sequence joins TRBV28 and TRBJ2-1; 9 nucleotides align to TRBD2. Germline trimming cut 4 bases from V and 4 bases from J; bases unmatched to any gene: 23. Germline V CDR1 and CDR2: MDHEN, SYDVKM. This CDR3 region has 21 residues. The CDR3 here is CASSSTPGGGGGTSQYNEQFF. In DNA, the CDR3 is TGTGCCAGCAGTTCCACCCCAGGCGGGGGCGGCGGGACTAGCCAATACAATGAGCAGTTCTTC. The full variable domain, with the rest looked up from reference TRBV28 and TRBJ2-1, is DVKVTQSSRYLVKRTGEKVFLECVQDMDHENMFWYRQDPGLGLRLIYFSYDVKMKEKGDIPEGYSVSREKKERFSLILESASTNQTSMYLCASSSTPGGGGGTSQYNEQFFGPGTRLTVL.

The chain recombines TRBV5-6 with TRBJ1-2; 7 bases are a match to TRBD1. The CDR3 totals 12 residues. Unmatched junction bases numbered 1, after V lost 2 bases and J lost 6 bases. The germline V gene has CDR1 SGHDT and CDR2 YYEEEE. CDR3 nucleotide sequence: TGTGCCAGCAGCTTTGACAGGGATGGCTACACCTTC. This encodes CASSFDRDGYTF. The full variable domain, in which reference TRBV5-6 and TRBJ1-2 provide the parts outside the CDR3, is DAGVTQSPTHLIKTRGQQVTLRCSPKSGHDTVSWYQQALGQGPQFIFQYYEEEERQRGNFPDRFSGHQFPNYSSELNVNALLLGDSALYLCASSFDRDGYTFGSGTRLTVV.

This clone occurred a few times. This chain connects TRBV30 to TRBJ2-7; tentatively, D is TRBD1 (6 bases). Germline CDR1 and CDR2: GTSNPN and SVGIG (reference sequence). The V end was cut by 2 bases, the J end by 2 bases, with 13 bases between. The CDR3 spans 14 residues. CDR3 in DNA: TGTGCCTGGAGTCCACACAGGGCTACCTACGAGCAGTACTTC. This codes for CAWSPHRATYEQYF.